The 23 T cell receptor beta chains listed next were all sequenced from one sample in a study of CXCR3-negative and CXCR3-positive naive CD8 T cells. TRB cDNA was prepared as libraries by UMI-labeled 5' RACE. From the 5' RACE reads, TCRdb lists one entry per CDR3 protein and no DNA. This sample's table has about 40,000 distinct CDR3 sequences. Specimen: memory CD8+ T cells from blood. These receptors all come from a human donor in good health. Some clones in this sample may be carry-over from other donors' samples.

Judged by frequency, this clonotype is medium-sized (0.01 to 0.1%). V gene TRBV6-4 combines with J gene TRBJ2-7; TCRdb names TRBD2, which stays unverified in the absence of DNA. CDR3 length equals 14 residues. The V gene's germline CDR1 is MRHNA and CDR2 SNTAGT. This chain's CDR3 is CASSPGLSSYEQYF.

The chain carries TRBV20-1 and TRBJ2-2; TCRdb gives TRBD1 as the D gene, but with no DNA this cannot be confirmed. Germline loops: CDR1 DFQATT, CDR2 SNEGSKA (reference sequence). The CDR3 totals 15 residues. CDR3 sequence reads: CSARYLGQNTGELFF.

V usage is TRBV6-2 or TRBV6-3 and J usage is TRBJ1-5; TCRdb gives TRBD1 as the D gene, but with no DNA this cannot be confirmed. Germline V gene lookup returns CDR1 MNHEY and CDR2 SVGEGT. The CDR3 contains 14 residues. CDR3 sequence reads: CASSYSDSPQPQHF.

The chain has TRBV6-2 or TRBV6-3 and TRBJ1-5. CDR3 length: 14 amino acids. Germline V lookup: CDR1 MNHEY, CDR2 SVGEGT. CDR3 sequence reads: CASSYSTESQPQHF.

The chain couples TRBV7-9 to TRBJ2-7; TCRdb's D gene call, TRBD2, goes unchecked for lack of DNA. The CDR3 consists of 19 residues. Per germline, CDR1 SEHNR and CDR2 FQNEAQ (reference sequence). The CDR3 spells CASSTGTSGGGNTLYEQYF.

The rearrangement joins TRBV14 to TRBJ1-2. The CDR3 is 15 amino acids. Germline V gene sequence: CDR1 SGHDN, CDR2 FVKESK. The CDR3 region is CASSQVSGYGYGYTF.

CDR3: CASSIGQRPFYGYTF. The chain joins TRBV21-1 to TRBJ1-2; TCRdb's D call of TRBD1 is untestable without DNA. TRBV21-1 is a listed pseudogene. The CDR3 spans 15 residues.

The chain joins TRBV6-2 or TRBV6-3 to TRBJ2-2; there is no DNA to check the TCRdb D call of TRBD1. Germline V gives CDR1 MNHEY, CDR2 SVGEGT. The CDR3 has 15 residues. The CDR3 region is CASSPDRLNTGELFF.

CDR3 sequence reads: CSARHREIQVDEQFF. This chain links TRBV20-1 with TRBJ2-1; TCRdb proposes TRBD1, but this gene call is untestable without DNA. This CDR3 comprises 15 residues. Germline loops: CDR1 DFQATT, CDR2 SNEGSKA (reference sequence).

V usage is TRBV13 and J usage is TRBJ2-1. Germline V gives CDR1 PRHDT, CDR2 FYEKMQ (reference sequence). The CDR3 length is 12 residues. CDR3 sequence: CASSLGVNEQFF.

The V and J genes are TRBV7-6 and TRBJ2-1; TCRdb outputs TRBD1, but without DNA this stays unchecked. The CDR3 spans 14 residues. Germline-derived CDR1 and CDR2 are SGHVS and FNYEAQ. CDR3 loop: CASSAGTGSNEQFF.

The chain combines TRBV7-8 with TRBJ2-7; TCRdb lists TRBD1, though no DNA is available to test this call. Germline V gives CDR1 SGHVS, CDR2 FQNEAQ. CDR3 size: 16 residues. This CDR3 reads CASSARRDRSFYEQYF.

This chain uses TRBV28 with TRBJ2-6; TCRdb reports TRBD2, a call that lacks DNA to check it against. The CDR3 covers 16 residues. Germline CDR1 reads MDHEN; CDR2 reads SYDVKM. CDR3 amino acids: CASSSSGVFGANVLTF. Full variable domain (outside the CDR3, taken from reference TRBV28 and TRBJ2-6): DVKVTQSSRYLVKRTGEKVFLECVQDMDHENMFWYRQDPGLGLRLIYFSYDVKMKEKGDIPEGYSVSREKKERFSLILESASTNQTSMYLCASSSSGVFGANVLTFGAGSRLTVL.

The chain recombines TRBV11-2 with TRBJ1-1. The germline V gene has CDR1 SGHAT and CDR2 FQNNGV. This CDR3 spans 14 amino acids. The CDR3 spells CASSLDEPAAGAFF.

CDR3 amino acids: CASSSTGFSQPQHF. This chain connects TRBV27 to TRBJ1-5; TCRdb calls TRBD1, which cannot be checked without DNA. This CDR3 spans 14 amino acids. Looked up from germline, CDR1 is MNHEY and CDR2 is SMNVEV (reference sequence).

The chain has TRBV7-9 and TRBJ2-7; there is no DNA to check the TCRdb D call of TRBD1. Per the germline V gene, CDR1 is SEHNR and CDR2 is FQNEAQ (reference sequence). The CDR3 has 11 amino acids. CDR3 in amino acids: CASSPGLGQYF.

J is TRBJ2-1 and V is TRBV29-1; checking the TCRdb D call of TRBD2 is not possible without DNA. This CDR3 has 14 amino acids. From germline, CDR1 is SQVTM and CDR2 ANQGSEA. The CDR3 is CSVVGSGDSNEQFF.

This chain links TRBV5-1 with TRBJ2-5; TCRdb indicates TRBD2, and absent DNA this call remains unverified. The CDR3 spans 15 residues. Germline V lookup: CDR1 SGHRS, CDR2 YFSETQ. CDR3: CASSQEGRVQETQYF.

The CDR3 spells CSVEDQGAGGYGYTF. This chain uses TRBV29-1 with TRBJ1-2; TCRdb lists TRBD1, though no DNA is available to test this call. Germline assignment: CDR1 SQVTM and CDR2 ANQGSEA. The CDR3 is made up of 15 amino acids.

The gene calls are TRBV12-3 or TRBV12-4 and TRBJ2-1; as DNA is missing, the TRBD1 call by TCRdb cannot be tested. The CDR3 consists of 16 residues. This chain's CDR3 is CASSYPPRGLYNEQFF.

The genes are TRBV7-9 and TRBJ1-5; TCRdb designates TRBD1, a call that cannot be tested without DNA. Germline V gene lookup returns CDR1 SEHNR and CDR2 FQNEAQ (reference sequence). The CDR3 has 15 residues. CDR3 sequence: CASSLGSRGPQSQHF.

This chain joins TRBV29-1 and TRBJ2-7; TCRdb designates TRBD2, a call that cannot be tested without DNA. The V gene's germline CDR1 is SQVTM and CDR2 ANQGSEA. The CDR3 consists of 16 residues. The CDR3 region is CSARLAGSLSPNEQYF.

The genes are TRBV13 and TRBJ2-3. The CDR3 has 15 amino acids. CDR1 is PRHDT and CDR2 is FYEKMQ in the germline V gene (reference sequence). The CDR3 protein is CASSLGGVGTDTQYF.